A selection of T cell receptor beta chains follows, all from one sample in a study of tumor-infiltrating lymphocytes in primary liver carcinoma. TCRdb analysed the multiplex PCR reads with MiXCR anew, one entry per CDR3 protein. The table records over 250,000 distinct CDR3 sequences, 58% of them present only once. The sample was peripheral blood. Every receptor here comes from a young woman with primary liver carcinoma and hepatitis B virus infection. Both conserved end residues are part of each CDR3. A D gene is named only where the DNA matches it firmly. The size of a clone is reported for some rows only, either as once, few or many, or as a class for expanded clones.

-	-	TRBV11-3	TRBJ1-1	CASSYQENSEAFF	TGTGCAAGCAGCTACCAGGAGAACAGTGAAGCTTTCTTT
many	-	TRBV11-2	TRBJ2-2	CASSLAAGVAGELFF	TGTGCCAGCAGCTTAGCGGCAGGGGTGGCCGGGGAGCTGTTTTTT
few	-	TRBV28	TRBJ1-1	CASTLSWGTEAFF	TGTGCCAGCACTCTGAGTTGGGGCACTGAAGCTTTCTTT
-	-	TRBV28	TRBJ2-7	CVSSFLADHLWVQYF	TGTGTCAGCAGTTTCCTGGCGGACCACCTTTGGGTGCAGTACTTC
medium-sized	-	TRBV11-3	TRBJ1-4	CASSPGPLVRNEKLFF	TGTGCCAGCAGCCCAGGGCCCCTTGTGCGGAATGAAAAACTGTTTTTT
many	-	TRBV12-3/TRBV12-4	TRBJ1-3	CASSRDRGARNTIYF	TGTGCCAGCAGCCGTGACCGGGGGGCGAGAAACACCATATATTTT
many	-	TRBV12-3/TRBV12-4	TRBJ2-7	CASTLSADTSYEQYF	TGTGCCAGCACCTTATCGGCGGACACCTCCTACGAGCAGTACTTC
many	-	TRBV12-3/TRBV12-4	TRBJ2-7	CASSPTAAYEQYF	TGTGCCAGCAGTCCGACAGCAGCCTACGAGCAGTACTTC
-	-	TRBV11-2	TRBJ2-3	CASSTRRGAGEDTYYF	TGTGCCAGCAGCACCCGTCGGGGGGCGGGAGAAGATACGTACTATTTT
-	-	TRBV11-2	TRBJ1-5	CTSSLAYDQPQHF	TGTACCAGCAGCTTAGCTTACGATCAGCCCCAGCATTTT
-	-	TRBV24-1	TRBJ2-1	CATSDYPGLSEQFF	TGTGCCACCAGTGATTATCCGGGACTTTCCGAGCAGTTCTTC
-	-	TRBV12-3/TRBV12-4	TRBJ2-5	CASNFDRIETQYF	TGTGCCAGCAATTTTGACAGGATAGAGACCCAGTACTTC
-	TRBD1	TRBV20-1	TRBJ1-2	CSATRPDRGSGYGYTF	TGCAGTGCTACCCGCCCCGACAGGGGTTCGGGCTATGGCTACACCTTC
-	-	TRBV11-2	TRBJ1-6	CASSPPVRVPRPLHF	TGTGCCAGCAGCCCACCAGTAAGGGTTCCAAGACCCCTCCACTTT
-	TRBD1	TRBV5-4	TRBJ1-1	CASSNSQGKAAFF	TGTGCCAGCAGCAACTCACAGGGGAAGGCAGCTTTCTTT
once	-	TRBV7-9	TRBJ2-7	CASGWGGTYEQYF	TGTGCTAGCGGTTGGGGAGGTACTTACGAGCAGTACTTC
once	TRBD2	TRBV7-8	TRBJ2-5	CVSSSAVVAGGRGTQYF	TGTGTCAGCAGCTCAGCCGTAGTAGCGGGGGGTAGAGGGACCCAGTACTTC
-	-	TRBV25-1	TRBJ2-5	CASSESSGPTETQYF	TGTGCCAGCAGTGAAAGCTCCGGGCCGACAGAGACCCAGTACTTC
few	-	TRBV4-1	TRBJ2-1	CASSQEAGTFSYNEQFF	TGCGCCAGCAGCCAAGAGGCGGGAACCTTCTCCTACAATGAGCAGTTCTTC
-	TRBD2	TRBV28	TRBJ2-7	CASSASPSGRAFYEQYF	TGTGCCAGCAGTGCGTCACCTAGCGGGAGGGCGTTTTACGAGCAGTACTTC
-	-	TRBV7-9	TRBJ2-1	CASSYIVDNEQFF	TGTGCCAGCAGCTATATTGTGGACAATGAGCAGTTCTTC
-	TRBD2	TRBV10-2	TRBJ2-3	CASNESVAGDRRDTQYF	TGCGCCAGCAATGAATCCGTAGCGGGAGATCGTAGAGATACGCAGTATTTT
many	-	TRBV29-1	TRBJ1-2	CSVEFGSYTF	TGCAGCGTTGAATTCGGGAGCTACACCTTC
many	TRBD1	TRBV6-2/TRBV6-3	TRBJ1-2	CASSPRGAGGAFVYGYTF	TGTGCCAGCAGCCCTCGGGGGGCAGGGGGCGCGTTCGTCTATGGCTACACCTTC
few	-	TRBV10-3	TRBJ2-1	CAISEWLVTNEQFF	TGTGCCATCAGTGAGTGGCTAGTGACCAATGAGCAGTTCTTC
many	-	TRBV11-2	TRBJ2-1	CASSFGGLYNEQFF	TGTGCCAGCAGCTTCGGGGGACTTTACAATGAGCAGTTCTTC
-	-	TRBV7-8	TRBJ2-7	CASSSPWEETYEQYF	TGTGCCAGCAGCTCCCCCTGGGAGGAAACCTACGAGCAGTACTTC
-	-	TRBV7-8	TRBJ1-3	CASSPHPDRNGNTIYF	TGTGCCAGCAGCCCCCACCCAGACAGGAATGGAAACACCATATATTTT
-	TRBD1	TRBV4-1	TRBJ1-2	CTSSQGDRANDGYTF	TGCACCAGCAGCCAAGGAGACAGGGCGAATGATGGCTACACCTTC
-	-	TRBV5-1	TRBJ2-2	CASSSRVAGELFF	TGCGCCAGCAGCTCAAGGGTGGCCGGGGAGCTGTTTTTT
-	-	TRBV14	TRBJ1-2	CASSQIDSYGYTF	TGTGCCAGCAGCCAAATAGACTCCTATGGCTACACCTTC
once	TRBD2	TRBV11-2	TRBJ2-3	CASKPTSASTDTQYF	TGTGCCAGCAAGCCAACTAGCGCCAGCACAGATACGCAGTATTTT
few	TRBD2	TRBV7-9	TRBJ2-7	CASSLAGLAADEQYF	TGTGCCAGCAGCTTAGCTGGACTAGCGGCCGACGAGCAGTACTTC
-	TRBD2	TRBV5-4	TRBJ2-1	CASSLFSGGEQIF	TGTGCCAGCAGCTTGTTTTCGGGGGGTGAGCAGATCTTC
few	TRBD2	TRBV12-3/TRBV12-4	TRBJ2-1	CASRFSGAYNEQFF	TGTGCCAGCAGGTTCAGCGGGGCTTACAATGAGCAGTTCTTC
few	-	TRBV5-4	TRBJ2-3	CASSLTEYTTDTQYF	TGTGCCAGCAGCTTGACGGAGTATACCACAGATACGCAGTATTTT
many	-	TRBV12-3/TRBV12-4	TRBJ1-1	CASSRTDTTEAFF	TGTGCCAGCAGTAGGACAGACACTACTGAAGCTTTCTTT
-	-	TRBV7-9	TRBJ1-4	CASRVGTANEKLFF	TGTGCCAGCAGGGTCGGAACCGCTAATGAAAAACTGTTTTTT
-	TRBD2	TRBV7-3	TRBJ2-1	CASSRGGLAGGRGEQFF	TGTGCCAGCAGCAGAGGGGGACTAGCGGGAGGGCGAGGTGAGCAGTTCTTC
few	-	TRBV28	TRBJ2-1	CASSRSQSYNEQFF	TGTGCCAGCAGTAGGAGTCAGTCCTACAATGAGCAGTTCTTC
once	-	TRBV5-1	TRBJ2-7	CASSPGAGIAYEQYF	TGCGCCAGCAGCCCCGGGGCCGGGATAGCTTACGAGCAGTACTTC
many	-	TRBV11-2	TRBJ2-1	CASSLGSRQFF	TGTGCCAGCAGCTTAGGCAGCCGGCAGTTCTTC
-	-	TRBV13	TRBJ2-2	CAGSLITGRSGELFF	TGTGCCGGTAGCCTGATAACGGGACGGTCCGGGGAGCTGTTTTTT
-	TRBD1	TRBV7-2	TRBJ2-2	CASNRSPGQGIGELFF	TGTGCCAGCAACCGATCTCCGGGACAGGGGATCGGGGAGCTGTTTTTT
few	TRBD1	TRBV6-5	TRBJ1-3	CASRTWTGADTIYF	TGTGCCAGCAGAACTTGGACAGGGGCGGACACCATATATTTT
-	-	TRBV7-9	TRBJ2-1	CAETALNSYNEQFF	TGTGCCGAGACAGCGTTGAACTCCTACAATGAGCAGTTCTTC
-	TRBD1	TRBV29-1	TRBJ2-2	CSGQGGNTWELFF	TGCAGCGGACAGGGGGGGAACACCTGGGAGCTGTTTTTT
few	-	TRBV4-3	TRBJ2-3	CASRGGGQDTQYF	TGCGCCAGCCGAGGGGGGGGGCAAGATACGCAGTATTTT
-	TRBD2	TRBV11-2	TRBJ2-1	CDSSLEYGTSGKDEQFF	TGTGACAGCAGCTTAGAGTACGGGACTAGCGGAAAGGATGAGCAGTTCTTC
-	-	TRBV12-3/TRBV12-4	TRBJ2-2	CASSPRSAGDGELFF	TGTGCCAGCAGTCCAAGATCCGCCGGGGACGGGGAGCTGTTTTTT
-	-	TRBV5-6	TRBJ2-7	CASSPPLALYEQYF	TGTGCCAGCAGCCCCCCCCTAGCCCTCTACGAGCAGTACTTC
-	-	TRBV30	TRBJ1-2	CASRVGASYGYTF	TGTGCCTCCCGGGTCGGTGCGTCTTATGGCTACACCTTC
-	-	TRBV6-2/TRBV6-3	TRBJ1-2	CASSDHNSANYGYTF	TGTGCCAGCAGCGACCATAACTCAGCTAACTATGGCTACACCTTC
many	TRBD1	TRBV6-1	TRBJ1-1	CASSPQKVTGVNTEAFF	TGTGCCAGCAGTCCTCAAAAGGTTACAGGGGTGAACACTGAAGCTTTCTTT
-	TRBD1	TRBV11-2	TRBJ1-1	CASSLDPGGAQPFF	TGTGCCAGCAGCTTAGATCCAGGGGGCGCACAACCTTTCTTT
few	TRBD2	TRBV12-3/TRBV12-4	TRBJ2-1	CASSPPGLAGYNEQFF	TGTGCCAGCAGTCCGCCGGGACTAGCGGGATACAATGAGCAGTTCTTC
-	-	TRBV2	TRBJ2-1	CASRGQGRNYNEQFF	TGTGCCAGCAGGGGGCAGGGAAGGAACTACAATGAGCAGTTCTTC